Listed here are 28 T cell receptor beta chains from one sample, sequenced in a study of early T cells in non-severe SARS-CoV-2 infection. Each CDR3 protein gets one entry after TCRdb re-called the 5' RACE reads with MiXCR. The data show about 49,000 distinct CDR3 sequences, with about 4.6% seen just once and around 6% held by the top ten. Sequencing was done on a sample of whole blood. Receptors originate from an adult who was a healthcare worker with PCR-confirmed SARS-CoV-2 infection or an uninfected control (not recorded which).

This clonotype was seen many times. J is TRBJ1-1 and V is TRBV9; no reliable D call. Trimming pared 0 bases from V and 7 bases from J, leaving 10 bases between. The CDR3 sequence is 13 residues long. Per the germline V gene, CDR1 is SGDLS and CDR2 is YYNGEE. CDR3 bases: TGTGCCAGCAGCGTAGTAGAGAGGAGTGAAGCTTTCTTT. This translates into CASSVVERSEAFF.

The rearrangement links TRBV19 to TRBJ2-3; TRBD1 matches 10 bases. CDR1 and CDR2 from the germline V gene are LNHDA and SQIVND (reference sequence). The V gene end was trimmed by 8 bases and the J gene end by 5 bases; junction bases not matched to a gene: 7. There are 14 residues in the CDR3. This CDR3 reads CASADRGLGDTQYF. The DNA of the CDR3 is TGTGCCAGTGCCGACAGGGGGCTTGGAGATACGCAGTATTTT.

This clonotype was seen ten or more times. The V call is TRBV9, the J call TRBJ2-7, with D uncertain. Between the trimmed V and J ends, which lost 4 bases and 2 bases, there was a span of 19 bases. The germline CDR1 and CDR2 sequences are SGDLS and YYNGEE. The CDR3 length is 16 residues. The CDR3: CASSNAPQGATYEQYF. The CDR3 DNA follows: TGTGCCAGCAGCAACGCCCCCCAAGGCGCCACCTACGAGCAGTACTTC.

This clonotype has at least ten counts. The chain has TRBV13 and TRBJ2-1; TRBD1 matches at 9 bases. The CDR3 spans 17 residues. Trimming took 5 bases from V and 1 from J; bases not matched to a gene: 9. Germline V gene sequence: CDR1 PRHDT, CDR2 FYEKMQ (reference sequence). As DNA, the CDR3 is TGTGCCAGCAGCCTCGAAGCCGACAGGGGGTCCTACAATGAGCAGTTCTTC. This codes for CASSLEADRGSYNEQFF. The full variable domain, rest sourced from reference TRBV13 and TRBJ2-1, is AAGVIQSPRHLIKEKRETATLKCYPIPRHDTVYWYQQGPGQDPQFLISFYEKMQSDKGSIPDRFSAQQFSDYHSELNMSSLELGDSALYFCASSLEADRGSYNEQFFGPGTRLTVL.

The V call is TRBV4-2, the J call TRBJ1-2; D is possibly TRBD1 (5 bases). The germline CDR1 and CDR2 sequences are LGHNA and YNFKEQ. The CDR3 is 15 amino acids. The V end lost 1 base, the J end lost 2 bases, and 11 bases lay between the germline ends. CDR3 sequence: CASSQVDTSNYGYTF. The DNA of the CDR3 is TGTGCCAGCAGCCAAGTGGACACCTCAAACTATGGCTACACCTTC.

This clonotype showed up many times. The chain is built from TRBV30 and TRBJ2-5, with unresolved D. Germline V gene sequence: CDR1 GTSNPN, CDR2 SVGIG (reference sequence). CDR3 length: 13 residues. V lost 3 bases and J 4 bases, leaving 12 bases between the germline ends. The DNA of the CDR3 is TGTGCCTGGAGCGCGTCGCGAAGAGAGACCCAGTACTTC. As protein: CAWSASRRETQYF.

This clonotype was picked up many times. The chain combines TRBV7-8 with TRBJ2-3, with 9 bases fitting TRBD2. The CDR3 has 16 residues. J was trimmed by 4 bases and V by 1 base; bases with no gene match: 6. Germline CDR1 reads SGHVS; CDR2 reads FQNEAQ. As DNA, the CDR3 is TGTGCCAGCAGCTTAGGGTGGCGGGGGGGACCAGATACGCAGTATTTT. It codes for CASSLGWRGGPDTQYF.

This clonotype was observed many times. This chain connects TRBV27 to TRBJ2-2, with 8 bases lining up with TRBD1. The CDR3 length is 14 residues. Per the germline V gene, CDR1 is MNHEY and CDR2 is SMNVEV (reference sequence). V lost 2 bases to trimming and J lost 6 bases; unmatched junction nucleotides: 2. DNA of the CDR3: TGTGCCAGCAGTTTAAGCAGGGGGCCCGGGGAGCTGTTTTTT. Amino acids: CASSLSRGPGELFF.

The CDR3 loop reads CSVRQGTNQPQHF. The CDR3 DNA sequence: TGCAGCGTTCGGCAGGGTACCAATCAGCCCCAGCATTTT. The chain recombines TRBV29-1 with TRBJ1-5; weak D call: TRBD1 (5 bases). There are 13 residues in the CDR3. From germline, CDR1 is SQVTM and CDR2 ANQGSEA. Trimming pared 5 bases from V and 3 bases from J, leaving 11 bases between.

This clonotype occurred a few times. The CDR3 DNA sequence: TGTGCCAGTAGTACCGGAGCCAGGGATTATCAGCCCCAGCATTTT. Encoded protein: CASSTGARDYQPQHF. The V call is TRBV19, the J call TRBJ1-5, with a possible D match to TRBD1 (5 bases). This CDR3 has 15 amino acids. CDR1 and CDR2 from the germline V gene are LNHDA and SQIVND (reference sequence). V lost 4 bases and J 5 bases, leaving 15 bases between the germline ends.

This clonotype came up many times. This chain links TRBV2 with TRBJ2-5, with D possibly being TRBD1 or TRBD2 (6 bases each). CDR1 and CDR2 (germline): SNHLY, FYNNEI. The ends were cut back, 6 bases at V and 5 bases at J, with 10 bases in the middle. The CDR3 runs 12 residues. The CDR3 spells CASRGGGETQYF. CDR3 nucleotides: TGTGCCAGCAGGGGGGGCGGTGAGACCCAGTACTTC.

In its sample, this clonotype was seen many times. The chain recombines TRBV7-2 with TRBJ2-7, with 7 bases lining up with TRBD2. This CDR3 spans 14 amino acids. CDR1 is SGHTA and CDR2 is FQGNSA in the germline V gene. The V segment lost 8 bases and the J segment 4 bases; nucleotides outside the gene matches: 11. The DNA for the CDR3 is TGTGCCAGCGGCCGGGACTATAACTTTTACGAGCAGTACTTC. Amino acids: CASGRDYNFYEQYF.

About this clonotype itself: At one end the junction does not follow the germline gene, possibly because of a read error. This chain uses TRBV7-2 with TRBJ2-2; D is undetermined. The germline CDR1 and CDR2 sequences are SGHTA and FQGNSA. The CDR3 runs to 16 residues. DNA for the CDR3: TGTGCCAGCAGCTTAGATGCCGCTGCGAACTCCGGGGAGCTGTTTTTT. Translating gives CASSLDAAANSGELFF. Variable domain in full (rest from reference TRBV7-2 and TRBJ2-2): GAGVSQSPSNKVTEKGKDVELRCDPISGHTALYWYRQSLGQGLEFLIYFQGNSAPDKSGLPSDRFSAERTGGSVSTLTIQRTQQEDSAVYLCASSLDAAANSGELFFGEGSRLTVL.

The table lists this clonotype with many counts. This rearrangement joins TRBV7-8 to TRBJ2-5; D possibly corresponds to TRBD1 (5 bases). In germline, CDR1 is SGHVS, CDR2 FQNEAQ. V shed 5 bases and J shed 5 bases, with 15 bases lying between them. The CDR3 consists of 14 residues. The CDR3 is CASSPIRAGETQYF. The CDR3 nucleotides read TGTGCCAGCAGCCCAATCAGGGCTGGGGAGACCCAGTACTTC.

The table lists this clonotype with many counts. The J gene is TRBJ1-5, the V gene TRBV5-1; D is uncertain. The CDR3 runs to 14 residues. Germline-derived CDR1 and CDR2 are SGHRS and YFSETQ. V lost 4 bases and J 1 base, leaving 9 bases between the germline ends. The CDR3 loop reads CASSPDGSNQPQHF. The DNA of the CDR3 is TGCGCCAGCAGCCCGGACGGGAGCAATCAGCCCCAGCATTTT.

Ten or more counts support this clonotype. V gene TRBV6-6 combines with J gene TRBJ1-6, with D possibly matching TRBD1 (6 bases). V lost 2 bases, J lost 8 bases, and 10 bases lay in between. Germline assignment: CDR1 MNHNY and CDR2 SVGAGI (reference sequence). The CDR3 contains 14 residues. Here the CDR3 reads CASSYRRGDSPLHF. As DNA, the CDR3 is TGTGCCAGCAGTTACAGAAGGGGGGATTCACCCCTCCACTTT.

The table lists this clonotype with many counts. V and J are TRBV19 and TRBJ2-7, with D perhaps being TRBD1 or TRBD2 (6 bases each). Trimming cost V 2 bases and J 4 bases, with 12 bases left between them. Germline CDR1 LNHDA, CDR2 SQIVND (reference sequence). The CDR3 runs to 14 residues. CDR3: CASSITGAVYEQYF. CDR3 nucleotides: TGTGCCAGTAGTATAACGGGGGCGGTGTACGAGCAGTACTTC.

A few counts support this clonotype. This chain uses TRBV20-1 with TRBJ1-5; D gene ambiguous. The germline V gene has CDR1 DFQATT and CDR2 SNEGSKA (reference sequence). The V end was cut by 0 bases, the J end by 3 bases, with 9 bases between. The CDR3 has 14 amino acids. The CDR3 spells CSARDVRTNQPQHF. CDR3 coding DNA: TGCAGTGCTAGAGATGTCCGTACCAATCAGCCCCAGCATTTT.

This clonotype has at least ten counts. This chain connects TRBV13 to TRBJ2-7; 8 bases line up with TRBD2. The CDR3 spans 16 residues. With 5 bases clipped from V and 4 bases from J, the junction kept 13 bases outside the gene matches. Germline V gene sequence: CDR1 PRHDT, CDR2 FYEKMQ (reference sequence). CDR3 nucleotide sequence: TGTGCCAGCAGCCGCTCTGAAGGGGCTAGCGGGTACGAGCAGTACTTC. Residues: CASSRSEGASGYEQYF.

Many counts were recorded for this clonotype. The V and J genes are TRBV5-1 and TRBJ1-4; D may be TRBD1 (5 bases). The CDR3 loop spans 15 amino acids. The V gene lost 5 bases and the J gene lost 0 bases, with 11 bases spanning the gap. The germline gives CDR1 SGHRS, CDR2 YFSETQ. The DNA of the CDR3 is TGCGCCAGCAGGCCTACAGGTTCAACTAATGAAAAACTGTTTTTT. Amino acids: CASRPTGSTNEKLFF.

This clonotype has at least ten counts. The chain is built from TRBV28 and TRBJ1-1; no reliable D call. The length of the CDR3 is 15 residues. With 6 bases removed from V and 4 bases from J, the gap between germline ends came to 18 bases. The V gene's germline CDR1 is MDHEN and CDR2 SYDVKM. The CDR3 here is CASRPASYLGTEAFF. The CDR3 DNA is TGTGCCAGCAGACCGGCCAGCTATTTGGGCACTGAAGCTTTCTTT.

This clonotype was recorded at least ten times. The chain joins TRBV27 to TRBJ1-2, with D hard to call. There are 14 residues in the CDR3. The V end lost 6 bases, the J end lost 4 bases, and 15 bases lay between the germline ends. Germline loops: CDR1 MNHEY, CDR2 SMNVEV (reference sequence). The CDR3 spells CASSSNSFGYGYTF. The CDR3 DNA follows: TGTGCCAGCAGCAGTAACAGTTTTGGCTATGGCTACACCTTC.

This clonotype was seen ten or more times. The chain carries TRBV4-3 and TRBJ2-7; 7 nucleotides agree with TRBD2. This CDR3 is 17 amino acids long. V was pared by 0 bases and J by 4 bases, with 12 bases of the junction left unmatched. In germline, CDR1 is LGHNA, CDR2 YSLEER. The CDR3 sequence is CASSQDTTGGRAYEQYF. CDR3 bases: TGCGCCAGCAGCCAAGATACAACCGGCGGGAGAGCTTACGAGCAGTACTTC.

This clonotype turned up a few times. The CDR3 sequence is CASSSTGVDTEAFF. In nucleotides, the CDR3 is TGTGCCAGCAGCTCTACAGGGGTTGACACTGAAGCTTTCTTT. This sequence joins TRBV7-2 and TRBJ1-1; 7 bases are shared with TRBD1. This CDR3 is 14 amino acids long. V gave up 4 bases and J gave up 3 bases; unmatched junction bases: 5. The germline V gene encodes CDR1 SGHTA and CDR2 FQGNSA.

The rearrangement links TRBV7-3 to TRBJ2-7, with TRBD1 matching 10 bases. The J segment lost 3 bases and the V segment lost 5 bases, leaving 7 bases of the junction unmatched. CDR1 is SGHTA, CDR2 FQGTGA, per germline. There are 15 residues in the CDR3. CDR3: CASSRTGTGDYEQYF. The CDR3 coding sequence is TGTGCCAGCAGCCGGACCGGGACAGGGGACTACGAGCAGTACTTC.

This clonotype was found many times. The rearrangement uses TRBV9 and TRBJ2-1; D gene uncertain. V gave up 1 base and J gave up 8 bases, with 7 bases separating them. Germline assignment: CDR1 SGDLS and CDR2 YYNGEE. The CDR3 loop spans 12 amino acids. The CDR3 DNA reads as TGTGCCAGCAGCGTACTGGCAGATGAGCAGTTCTTC. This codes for CASSVLADEQFF. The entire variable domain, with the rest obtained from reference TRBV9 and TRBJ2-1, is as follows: DSGVTQTPKHLITATGQRVTLRCSPRSGDLSVYWYQQSLDQGLQFLIQYYNGEERAKGNILERFSAQQFPDLHSELNLSSLELGDSALYFCASSVLADEQFFGPGTRLTVL.

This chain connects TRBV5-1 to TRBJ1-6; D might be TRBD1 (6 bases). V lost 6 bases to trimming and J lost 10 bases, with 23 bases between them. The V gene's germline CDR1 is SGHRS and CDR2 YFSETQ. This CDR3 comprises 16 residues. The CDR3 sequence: CASKAGAGVELSPLHF. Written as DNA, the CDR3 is TGCGCCAGCAAGGCGGGGGCAGGTGTCGAGTTGTCACCCCTCCACTTT.

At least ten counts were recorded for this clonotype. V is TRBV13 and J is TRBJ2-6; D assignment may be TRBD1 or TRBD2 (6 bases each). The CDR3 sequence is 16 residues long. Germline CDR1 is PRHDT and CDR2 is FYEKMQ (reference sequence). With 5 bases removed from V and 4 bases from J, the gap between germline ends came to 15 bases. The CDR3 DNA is TGTGCCAGCAGCCCGGGGGACACCTCCGGGGCCAACGTCCTGACTTTC. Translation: CASSPGDTSGANVLTF.